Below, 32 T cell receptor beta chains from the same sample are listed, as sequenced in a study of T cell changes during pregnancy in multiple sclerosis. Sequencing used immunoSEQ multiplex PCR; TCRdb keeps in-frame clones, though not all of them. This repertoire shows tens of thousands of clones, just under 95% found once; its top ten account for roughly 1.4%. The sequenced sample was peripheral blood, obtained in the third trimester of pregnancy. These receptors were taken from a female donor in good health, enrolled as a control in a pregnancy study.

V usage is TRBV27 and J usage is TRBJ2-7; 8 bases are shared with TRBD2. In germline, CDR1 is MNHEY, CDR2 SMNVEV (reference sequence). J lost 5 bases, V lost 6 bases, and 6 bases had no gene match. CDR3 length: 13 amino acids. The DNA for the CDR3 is TGTGCCAGCAGCCCGGGAGGGCCTCACGAGCAGTACTTC. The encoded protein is CASSPGGPHEQYF.

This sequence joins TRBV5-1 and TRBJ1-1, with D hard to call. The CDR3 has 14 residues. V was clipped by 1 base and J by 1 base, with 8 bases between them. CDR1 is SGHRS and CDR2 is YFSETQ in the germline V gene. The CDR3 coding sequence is TGCGCCAGCAGCTTGTACCAGGCGAACACTGAAGCTTTCTTT. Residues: CASSLYQANTEAFF.

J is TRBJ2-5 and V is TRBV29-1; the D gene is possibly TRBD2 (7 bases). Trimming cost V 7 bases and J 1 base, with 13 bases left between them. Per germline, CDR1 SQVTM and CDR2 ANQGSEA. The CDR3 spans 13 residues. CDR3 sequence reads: CSGSGGRQETQYF. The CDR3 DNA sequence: TGCAGCGGGTCCGGGGGGCGCCAAGAGACCCAGTACTTC. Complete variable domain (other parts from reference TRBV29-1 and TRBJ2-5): SAVISQKPSRDICQRGTSLTIQCQVDSQVTMMFWYRQQPGQSLTLIATANQGSEATYESGFVIDKFPISRPNLTFSTLTVSNMSPEDSSIYLCSGSGGRQETQYFGPGTRLLVL.

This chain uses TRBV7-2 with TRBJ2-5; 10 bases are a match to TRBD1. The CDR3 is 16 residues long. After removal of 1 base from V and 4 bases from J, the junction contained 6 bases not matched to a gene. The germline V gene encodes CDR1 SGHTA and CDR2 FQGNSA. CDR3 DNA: TGTGCCAGCAGCTTAGGACAGGGGGCCCGAAGAGAGACCCAGTACTTC. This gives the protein CASSLGQGARRETQYF.

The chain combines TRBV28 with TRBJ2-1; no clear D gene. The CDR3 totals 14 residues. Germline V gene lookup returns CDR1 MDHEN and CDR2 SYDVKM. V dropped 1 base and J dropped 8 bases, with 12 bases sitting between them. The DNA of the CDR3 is TGTGCCAGCAGTTTATTAAACAGTATCGATGAGCAGTTCTTC. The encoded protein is CASSLLNSIDEQFF.

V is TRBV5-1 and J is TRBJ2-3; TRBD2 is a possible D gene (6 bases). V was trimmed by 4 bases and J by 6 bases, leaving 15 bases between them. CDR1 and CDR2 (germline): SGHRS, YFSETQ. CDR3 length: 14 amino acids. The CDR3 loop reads CASSPWGGVDTQYF. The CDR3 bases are TGCGCCAGCAGCCCCTGGGGCGGGGTGGATACGCAGTATTTT.

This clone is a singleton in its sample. The CDR3 is CASSDWTGNEQYF. CDR3 coding DNA: TGTGCCAGCAGTGATTGGACAGGGAACGAGCAGTACTTC. V usage is TRBV2 and J usage is TRBJ2-7; TRBD1 aligns across 8 bases. V was pared by 3 bases and J by 5 bases, with 3 bases of the junction left unmatched. Germline CDR1 and CDR2: SNHLY and FYNNEI. This CDR3 comprises 13 residues.

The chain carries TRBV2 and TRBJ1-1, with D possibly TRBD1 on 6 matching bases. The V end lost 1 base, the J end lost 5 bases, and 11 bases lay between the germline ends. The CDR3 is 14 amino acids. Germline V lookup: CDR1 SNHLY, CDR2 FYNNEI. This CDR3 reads CASSEVGAWTEAFF. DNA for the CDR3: TGTGCCAGCAGTGAAGTGGGGGCTTGGACTGAAGCTTTCTTT.

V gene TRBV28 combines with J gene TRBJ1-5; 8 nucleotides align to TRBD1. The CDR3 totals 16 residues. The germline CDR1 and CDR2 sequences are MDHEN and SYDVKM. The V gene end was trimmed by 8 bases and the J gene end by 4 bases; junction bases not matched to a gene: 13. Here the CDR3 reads CASHKSGTGYNQPQHF. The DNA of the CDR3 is TGTGCCAGCCATAAGTCGGGGACAGGTTATAATCAGCCCCAGCATTTT.

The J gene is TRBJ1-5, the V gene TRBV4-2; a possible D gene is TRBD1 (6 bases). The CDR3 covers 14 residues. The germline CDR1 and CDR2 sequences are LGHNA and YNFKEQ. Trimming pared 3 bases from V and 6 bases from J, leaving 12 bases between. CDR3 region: CASSQDSQFQPQHF. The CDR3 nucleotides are TGTGCCAGCAGCCAGGACAGCCAATTTCAGCCCCAGCATTTT.

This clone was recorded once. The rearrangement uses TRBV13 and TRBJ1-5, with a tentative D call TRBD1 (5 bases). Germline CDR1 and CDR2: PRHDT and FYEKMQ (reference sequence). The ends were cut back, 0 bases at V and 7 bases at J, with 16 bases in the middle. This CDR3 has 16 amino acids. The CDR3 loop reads CASSLGGRGNQQPQHF. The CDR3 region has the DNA TGTGCCAGCAGCTTAGGGGGGCGCGGAAATCAGCAGCCCCAGCATTTT.

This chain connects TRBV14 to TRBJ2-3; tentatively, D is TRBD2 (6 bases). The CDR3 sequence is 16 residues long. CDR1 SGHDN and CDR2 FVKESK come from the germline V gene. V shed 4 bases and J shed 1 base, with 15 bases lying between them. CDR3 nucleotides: TGTGCCAGCAGCCCGGGCAGAGCTAGCGGCACAGATACGCAGTATTTT. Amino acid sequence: CASSPGRASGTDTQYF.

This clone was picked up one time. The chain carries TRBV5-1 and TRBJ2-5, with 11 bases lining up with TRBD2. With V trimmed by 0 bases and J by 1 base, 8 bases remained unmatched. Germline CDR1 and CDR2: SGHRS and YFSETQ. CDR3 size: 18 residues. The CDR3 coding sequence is TGCGCCAGCAGCTTGGGGCTAGCGGGGGGTCGAATCCAAGAGACCCAGTACTTC. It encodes CASSLGLAGGRIQETQYF.

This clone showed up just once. CDR3 protein: CASSRNILGGTANTGELFF. For the CDR3, the DNA is TGCGCCAGCAGCCGCAACATTTTGGGCGGGACGGCGAACACCGGGGAGCTGTTTTTT. The chain joins TRBV4-1 to TRBJ2-2; TRBD2 is a possible D gene (6 bases). With 4 bases removed from V and 0 bases from J, the gap between germline ends came to 21 bases. Looked up from germline, CDR1 is MGHRA and CDR2 is YSYEKL. CDR3 length equals 19 residues.

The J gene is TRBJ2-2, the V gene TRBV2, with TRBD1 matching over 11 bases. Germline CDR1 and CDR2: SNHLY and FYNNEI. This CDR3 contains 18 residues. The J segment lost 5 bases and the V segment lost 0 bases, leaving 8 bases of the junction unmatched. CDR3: CASSEARGQGVVTGELFF. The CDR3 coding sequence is TGTGCCAGCAGTGAAGCTAGGGGACAGGGGGTTGTAACCGGGGAGCTGTTTTTT.

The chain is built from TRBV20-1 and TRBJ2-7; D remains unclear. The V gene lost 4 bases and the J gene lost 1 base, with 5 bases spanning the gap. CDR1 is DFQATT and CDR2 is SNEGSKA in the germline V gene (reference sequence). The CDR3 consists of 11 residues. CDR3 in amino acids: CSATRSYEQYF. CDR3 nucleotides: TGCAGTGCTACTAGGTCCTACGAGCAGTACTTC.

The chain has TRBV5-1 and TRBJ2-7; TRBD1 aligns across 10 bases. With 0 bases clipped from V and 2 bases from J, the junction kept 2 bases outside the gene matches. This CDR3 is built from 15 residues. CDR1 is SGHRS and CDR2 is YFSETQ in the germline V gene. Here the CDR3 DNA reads TGCGCCAGCAGCTTGGGGGGGACAGGGGCCTACGAGCAGTACTTC. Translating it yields CASSLGGTGAYEQYF.

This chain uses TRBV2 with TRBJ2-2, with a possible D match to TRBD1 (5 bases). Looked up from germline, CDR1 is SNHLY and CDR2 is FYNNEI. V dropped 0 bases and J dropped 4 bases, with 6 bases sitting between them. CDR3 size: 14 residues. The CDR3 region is CASSEAGVTGELFF. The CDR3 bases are TGTGCCAGCAGTGAAGCAGGGGTCACCGGGGAGCTGTTTTTT.

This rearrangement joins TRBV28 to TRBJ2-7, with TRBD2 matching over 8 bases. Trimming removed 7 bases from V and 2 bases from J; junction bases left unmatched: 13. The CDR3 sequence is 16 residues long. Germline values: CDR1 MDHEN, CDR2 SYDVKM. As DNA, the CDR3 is TGTGCCAGCATCCCTGTTCCAGCGGGAGTCCCCTACGAGCAGTACTTC. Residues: CASIPVPAGVPYEQYF.

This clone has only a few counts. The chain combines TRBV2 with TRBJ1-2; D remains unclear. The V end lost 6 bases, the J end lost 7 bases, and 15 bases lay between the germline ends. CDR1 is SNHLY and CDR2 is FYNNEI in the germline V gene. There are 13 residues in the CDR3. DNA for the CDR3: TGTGCCAGCAGCGATACGGGTGCCGCTGGCTACACCTTC. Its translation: CASSDTGAAGYTF.

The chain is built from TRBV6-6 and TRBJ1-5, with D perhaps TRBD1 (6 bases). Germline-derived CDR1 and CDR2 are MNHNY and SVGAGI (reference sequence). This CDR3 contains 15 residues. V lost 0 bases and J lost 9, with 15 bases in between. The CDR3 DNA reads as TGTGCCAGCAGTTACTCGATCCCTGCACAGGGGCCCCAGCATTTT. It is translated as CASSYSIPAQGPQHF.

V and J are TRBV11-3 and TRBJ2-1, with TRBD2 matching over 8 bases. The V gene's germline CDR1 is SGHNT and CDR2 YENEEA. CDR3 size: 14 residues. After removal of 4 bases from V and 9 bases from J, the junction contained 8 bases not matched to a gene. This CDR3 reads CASSSDGGVGEQFF. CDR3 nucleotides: TGTGCCAGCAGCTCCGACGGGGGGGTCGGTGAGCAGTTCTTC.

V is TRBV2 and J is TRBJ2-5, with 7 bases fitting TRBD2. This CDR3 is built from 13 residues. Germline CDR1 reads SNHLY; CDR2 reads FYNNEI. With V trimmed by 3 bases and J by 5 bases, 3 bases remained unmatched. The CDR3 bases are TGTGCCAGCAGTGATGCGGGAGTGGAGACCCAGTACTTC. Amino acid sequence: CASSDAGVETQYF.

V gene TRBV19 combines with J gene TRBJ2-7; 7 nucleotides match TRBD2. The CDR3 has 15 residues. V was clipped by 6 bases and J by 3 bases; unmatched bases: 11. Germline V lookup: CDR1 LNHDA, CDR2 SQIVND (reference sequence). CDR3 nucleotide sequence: TGTGCCAGTAGCCCTTACGGGAGGAGCAGCTACGAGCAGTACTTC. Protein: CASSPYGRSSYEQYF.

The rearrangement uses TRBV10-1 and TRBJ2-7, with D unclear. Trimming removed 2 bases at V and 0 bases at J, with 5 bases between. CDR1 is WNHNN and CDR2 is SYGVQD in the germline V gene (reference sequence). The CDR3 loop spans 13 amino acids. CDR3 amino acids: CASSEVYSYEQYF. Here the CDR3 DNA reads TGCGCCAGCAGTGAGGTCTACTCCTACGAGCAGTACTTC.

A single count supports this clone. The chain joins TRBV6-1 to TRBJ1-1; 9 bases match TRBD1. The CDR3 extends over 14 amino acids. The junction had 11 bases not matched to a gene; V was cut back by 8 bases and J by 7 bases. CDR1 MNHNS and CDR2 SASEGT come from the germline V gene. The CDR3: CASRDRAPPGEAFF. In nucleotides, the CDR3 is TGTGCCAGCCGGGACAGGGCCCCCCCCGGTGAAGCTTTCTTT.

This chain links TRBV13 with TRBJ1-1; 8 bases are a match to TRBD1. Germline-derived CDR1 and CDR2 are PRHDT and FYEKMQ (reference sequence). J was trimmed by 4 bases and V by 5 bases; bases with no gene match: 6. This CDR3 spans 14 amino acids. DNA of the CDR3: TGTGCCAGCAGCAGAAACAGGGGGGGCACTGAAGCTTTCTTT. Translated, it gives CASSRNRGGTEAFF. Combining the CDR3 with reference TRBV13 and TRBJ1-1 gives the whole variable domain AAGVIQSPRHLIKEKRETATLKCYPIPRHDTVYWYQQGPGQDPQFLISFYEKMQSDKGSIPDRFSAQQFSDYHSELNMSSLELGDSALYFCASSRNRGGTEAFFGQGTRLTVV.

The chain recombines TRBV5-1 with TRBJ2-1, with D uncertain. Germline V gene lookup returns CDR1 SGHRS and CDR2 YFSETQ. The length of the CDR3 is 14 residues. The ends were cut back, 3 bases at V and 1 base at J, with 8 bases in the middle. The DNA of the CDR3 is TGCGCCAGCAGCTCCTCCGGGTCCTACAATGAGCAGTTCTTC. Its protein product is CASSSSGSYNEQFF.

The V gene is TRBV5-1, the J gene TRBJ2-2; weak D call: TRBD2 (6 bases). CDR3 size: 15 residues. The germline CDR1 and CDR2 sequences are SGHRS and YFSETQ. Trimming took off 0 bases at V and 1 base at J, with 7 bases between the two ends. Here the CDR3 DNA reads TGCGCCAGCAGCTTGGGGGACTGGAACACCGGGGAGCTGTTTTTT. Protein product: CASSLGDWNTGELFF.

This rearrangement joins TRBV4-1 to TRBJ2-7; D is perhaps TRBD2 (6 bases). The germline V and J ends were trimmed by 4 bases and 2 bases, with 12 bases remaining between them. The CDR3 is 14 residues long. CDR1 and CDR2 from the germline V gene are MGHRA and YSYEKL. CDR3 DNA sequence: TGCGCCAGCAGCCCCATTGGGAGGACCTACGAGCAGTACTTC. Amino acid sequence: CASSPIGRTYEQYF.

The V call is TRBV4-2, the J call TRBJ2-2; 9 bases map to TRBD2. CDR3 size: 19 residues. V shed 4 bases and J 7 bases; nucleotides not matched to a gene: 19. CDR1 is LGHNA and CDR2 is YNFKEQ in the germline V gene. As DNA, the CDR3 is TGTGCCAGCAGCCCTCTTGATAGCGGGAGTTTGGAGGGGAGCGGGGAGCTGTTTTTT. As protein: CASSPLDSGSLEGSGELFF.

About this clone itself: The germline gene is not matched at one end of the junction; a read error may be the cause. DNA of the CDR3: TGTGCCAGCAGCCCCGGGACAGGCCCAGGCTTT. Translated: CASSPGTGPGF. The V and J genes are TRBV6-6 and TRBJ1-1; 8 nucleotides align to TRBD1. The CDR3 covers 11 residues. Germline V gene lookup returns CDR1 MNHNY and CDR2 SVGAGI (reference sequence).